Listed below are T cell receptor beta chains from one sample, sequenced in a study of OX40 agonist ivuxolimab in advanced cancers. Using immunoSEQ multiplex PCR, the repertoire was profiled, and TCRdb retains in-frame clones only, with some absent. The table includes roughly 75,000 clones, roughly 89% detected once. The specimen was CD4+ or CD8+ T cells sorted from blood, collected in a trial of the OX40 agonist ivuxolimab. These receptors came from an adult with an advanced solid tumor such as melanoma, head and neck, liver or kidney cancer. Both conserved end residues are part of each CDR3. The D gene is left open where the match is weak. Only some rows state a clone size, as once, few, many or a class for expanded clones.

abundance | d_gene | j_gene | v_gene | CDR3aa | CDR3nt
- | - | TRBJ1-1 | TRBV11-2 | CASSLGPPKQGWTTEAFF | TGTGCCAGCAGCTTAGGCCCTCCTAAACAGGGTTGGACAACTGAAGCTTTCTTT
- | - | TRBJ2-1 | TRBV7-9 | CASSLGSVNEQFF | TGTGCCAGCAGCTTAGGGTCGGTCAATGAGCAGTTCTTC
- | - | TRBJ1-2 | TRBV6-1 | CASRVPTGLYGYTF | TGTGCCAGCAGGGTTCCCACAGGGCTCTATGGCTACACCTTC
- | TRBD2 | TRBJ2-7 | TRBV28 | CASRSGLAGHYEQYF | TGTGCCAGCCGCTCTGGACTAGCGGGACACTACGAGCAGTACTTC
- | - | TRBJ2-3 | TRBV27 | CASSVRGFDTQYF | TGTGCCAGCAGTGTACGGGGCTTTGATACGCAGTATTTT
- | TRBD1 | TRBJ2-7 | TRBV13 | CASSPRPDRAYEQYF | TGTGCCAGCAGCCCCCGCCCGGACAGGGCCTACGAGCAGTACTTC
- | TRBD1 | TRBJ1-6 | TRBV19 | CASSVTGGGNSPLHF | TGTGCCAGTAGTGTGACAGGGGGCGGTAATTCACCCCTCCACTTT
- | - | TRBJ1-4 | TRBV27 | CASSEGWGLNEKLFF | TGTGCCAGCAGTGAAGGGTGGGGCCTCAATGAAAAACTGTTTTTT
once | TRBD2 | TRBJ2-7 | TRBV4-2 | CASSQDWLLAGYEQYF | TGTGCCAGCAGCCAAGATTGGCTACTAGCGGGATACGAGCAGTACTTC
- | TRBD2 | TRBJ2-1 | TRBV19 | CASSIASGIYNEQFF | TGTGCCAGTAGTATAGCTAGCGGGATCTACAATGAGCAGTTCTTC
- | - | TRBJ1-1 | TRBV2 | CASRGLMNTEAFF | TGTGCCAGCAGGGGGCTCATGAACACTGAAGCTTTCTTT
- | TRBD1 | TRBJ2-3 | TRBV7-7 | CASSLAGGTGPTDTQYF | TGTGCTAGCAGCTTAGCAGGCGGGACAGGGCCCACAGATACGCAGTATTTT
- | - | TRBJ2-2 | TRBV11-3 | CASSLVRAAGELFF | TGTGCCAGCAGCTTAGTCCGGGCTGCCGGGGAGCTGTTTTTT